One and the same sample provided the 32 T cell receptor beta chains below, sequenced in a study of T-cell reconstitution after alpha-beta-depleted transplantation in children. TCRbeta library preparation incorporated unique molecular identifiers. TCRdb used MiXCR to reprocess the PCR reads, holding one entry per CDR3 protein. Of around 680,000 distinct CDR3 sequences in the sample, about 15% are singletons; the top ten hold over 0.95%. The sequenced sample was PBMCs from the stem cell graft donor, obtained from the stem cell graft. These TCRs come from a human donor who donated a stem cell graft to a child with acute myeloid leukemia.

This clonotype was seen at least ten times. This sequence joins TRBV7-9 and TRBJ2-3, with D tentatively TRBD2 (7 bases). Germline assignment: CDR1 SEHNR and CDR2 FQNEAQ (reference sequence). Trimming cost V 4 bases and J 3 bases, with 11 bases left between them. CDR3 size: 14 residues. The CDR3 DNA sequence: TGTGCCAGCAGCTCGGGGGGCCCGACAGATACGCAGTATTTT. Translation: CASSSGGPTDTQYF.

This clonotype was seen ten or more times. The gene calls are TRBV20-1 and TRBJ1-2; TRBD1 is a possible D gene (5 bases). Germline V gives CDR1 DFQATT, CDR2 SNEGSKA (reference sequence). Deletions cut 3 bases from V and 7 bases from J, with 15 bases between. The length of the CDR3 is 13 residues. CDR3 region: CSASTPAGGGYTF. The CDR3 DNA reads TGCAGTGCTAGTACCCCCGCGGGGGGTGGCTACACCTTC.

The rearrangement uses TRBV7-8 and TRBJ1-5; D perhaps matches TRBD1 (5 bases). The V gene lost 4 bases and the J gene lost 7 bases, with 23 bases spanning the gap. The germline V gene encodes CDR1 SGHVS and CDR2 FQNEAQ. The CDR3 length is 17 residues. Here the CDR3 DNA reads TGTGCCAGCAGCTCATACCGGGACTCAACCCCGGGACAGCCCCAGCATTTT. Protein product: CASSSYRDSTPGQPQHF.

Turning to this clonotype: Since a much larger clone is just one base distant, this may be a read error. CDR3 DNA sequence: TGTGCCGGCAGCTTAGTTGGGTCCCTTAGGACTGAAGCTTTCTTT. It codes for CAGSLVGSLRTEAFF. The chain links TRBV7-2 to TRBJ1-1; no definite D call. This CDR3 region has 15 residues. CDR1 and CDR2 from the germline V gene are SGHTA and FQGNSA.

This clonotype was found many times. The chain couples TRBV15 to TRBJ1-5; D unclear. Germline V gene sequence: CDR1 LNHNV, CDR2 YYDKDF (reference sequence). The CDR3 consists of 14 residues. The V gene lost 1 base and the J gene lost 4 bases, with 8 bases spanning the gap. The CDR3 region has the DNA TGTGCCACCAGCAGAGGTGACTGGAATCAGCCCCAGCATTTT. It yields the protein CATSRGDWNQPQHF. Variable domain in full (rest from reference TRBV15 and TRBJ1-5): DAMVIQNPRYQVTQFGKPVTLSCSQTLNHNVMYWYQQKSSQAPKLLFHYYDKDFNNEADTPDNFQSRRPNTSFCFLDIRSPGLGDTAMYLCATSRGDWNQPQHFGDGTRLSIL.

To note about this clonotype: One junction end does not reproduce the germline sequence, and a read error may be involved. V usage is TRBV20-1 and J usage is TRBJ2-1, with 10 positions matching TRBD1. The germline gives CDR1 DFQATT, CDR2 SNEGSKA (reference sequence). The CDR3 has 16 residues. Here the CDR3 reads CCARAPTGGKENEQFF. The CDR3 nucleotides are TGCTGTGCTAGAGCCCCGACAGGGGGCAAAGAGAATGAGCAGTTCTTC.

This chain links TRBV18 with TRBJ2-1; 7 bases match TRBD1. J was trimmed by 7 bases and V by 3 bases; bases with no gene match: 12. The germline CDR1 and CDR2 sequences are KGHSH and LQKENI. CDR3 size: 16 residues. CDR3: CASSPPRDRVRNEQFF. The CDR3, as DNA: TGTGCCAGCTCACCTCCGCGCGACAGGGTAAGGAATGAGCAGTTCTTC.

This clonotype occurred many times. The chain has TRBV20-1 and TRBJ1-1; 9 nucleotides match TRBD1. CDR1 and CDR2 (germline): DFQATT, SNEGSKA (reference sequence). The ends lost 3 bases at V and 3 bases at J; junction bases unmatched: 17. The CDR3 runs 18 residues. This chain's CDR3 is CSARTGGPTEFRDTEAFF. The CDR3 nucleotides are TGCAGTGCTAGGACAGGGGGGCCAACAGAATTCCGGGACACTGAAGCTTTCTTT.

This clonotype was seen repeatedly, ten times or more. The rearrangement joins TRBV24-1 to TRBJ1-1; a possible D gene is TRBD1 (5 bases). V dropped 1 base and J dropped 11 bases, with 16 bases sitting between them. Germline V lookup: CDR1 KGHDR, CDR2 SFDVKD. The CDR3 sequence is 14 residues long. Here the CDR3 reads CATSDLGWDAGAFF. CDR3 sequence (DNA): TGTGCCACCAGTGATTTAGGTTGGGACGCCGGGGCTTTCTTT.

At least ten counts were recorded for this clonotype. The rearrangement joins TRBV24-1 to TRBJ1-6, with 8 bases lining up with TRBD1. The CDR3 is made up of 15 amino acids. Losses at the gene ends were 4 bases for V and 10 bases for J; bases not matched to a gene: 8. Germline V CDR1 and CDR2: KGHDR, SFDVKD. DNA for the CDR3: TGTGCCACCAGTGACAAACAGGGGGTCCGGTCACCCCTCCACTTT. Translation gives CATSDKQGVRSPLHF.

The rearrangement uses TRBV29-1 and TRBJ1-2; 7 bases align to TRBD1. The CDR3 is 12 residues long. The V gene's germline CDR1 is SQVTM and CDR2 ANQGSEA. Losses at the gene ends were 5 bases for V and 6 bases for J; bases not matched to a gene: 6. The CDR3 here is CSVPIGGNGYTF. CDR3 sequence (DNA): TGCAGCGTTCCCATAGGGGGCAATGGCTACACCTTC.

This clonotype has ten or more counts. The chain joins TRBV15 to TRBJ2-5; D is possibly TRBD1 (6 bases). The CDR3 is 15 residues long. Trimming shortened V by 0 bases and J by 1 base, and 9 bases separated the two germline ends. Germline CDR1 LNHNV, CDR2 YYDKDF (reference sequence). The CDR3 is CATSRDQGIQETQYF. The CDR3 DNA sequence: TGTGCCACCAGCAGAGATCAGGGGATCCAAGAGACCCAGTACTTC.

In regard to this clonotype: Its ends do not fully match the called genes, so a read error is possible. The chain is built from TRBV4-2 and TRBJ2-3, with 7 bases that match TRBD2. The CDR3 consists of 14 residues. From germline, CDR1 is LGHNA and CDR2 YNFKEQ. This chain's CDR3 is CARSPGLAAVTQYF. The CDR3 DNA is TGTGCCAGGAGCCCGGGGCTAGCGGCAGTAACGCAGTATTTT.

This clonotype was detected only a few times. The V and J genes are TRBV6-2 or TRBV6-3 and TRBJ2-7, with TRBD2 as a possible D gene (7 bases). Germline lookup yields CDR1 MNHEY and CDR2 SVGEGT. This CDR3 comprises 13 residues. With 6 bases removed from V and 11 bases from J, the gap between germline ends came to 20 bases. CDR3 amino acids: CASRPSLGGREYF. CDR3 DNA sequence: TGTGCCAGCAGACCCAGTTTGGGGGGGCGTGAGTACTTC.

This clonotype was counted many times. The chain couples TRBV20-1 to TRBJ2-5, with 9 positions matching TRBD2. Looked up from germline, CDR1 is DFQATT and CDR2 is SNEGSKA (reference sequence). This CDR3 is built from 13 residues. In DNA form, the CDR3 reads TGCTACGCCACCGGCGGGGGGGCAGAGACCCAGTACTTC. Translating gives CYATGGGAETQYF.

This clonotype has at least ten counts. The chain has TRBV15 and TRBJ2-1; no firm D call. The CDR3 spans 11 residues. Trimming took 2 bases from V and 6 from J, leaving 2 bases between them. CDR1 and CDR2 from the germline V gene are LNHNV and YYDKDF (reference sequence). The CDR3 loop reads CATSRTNEQFF. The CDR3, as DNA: TGTGCCACCAGCAGAACCAATGAGCAGTTCTTC.

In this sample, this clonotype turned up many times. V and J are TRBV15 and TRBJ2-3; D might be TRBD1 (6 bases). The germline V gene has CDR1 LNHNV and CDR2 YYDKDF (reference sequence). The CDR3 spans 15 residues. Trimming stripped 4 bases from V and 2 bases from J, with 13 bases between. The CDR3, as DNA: TGTGCCACCAGCAACGGACAGCGTAACACAGATACGCAGTATTTT. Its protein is CATSNGQRNTDTQYF.

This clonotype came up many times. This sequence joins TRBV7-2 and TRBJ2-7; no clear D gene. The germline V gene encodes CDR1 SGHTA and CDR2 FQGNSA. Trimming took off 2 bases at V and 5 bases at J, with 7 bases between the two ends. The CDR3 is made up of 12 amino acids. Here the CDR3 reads CASSLRRNEQYF. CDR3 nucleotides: TGTGCCAGCAGCTTAAGAAGGAACGAGCAGTACTTC.

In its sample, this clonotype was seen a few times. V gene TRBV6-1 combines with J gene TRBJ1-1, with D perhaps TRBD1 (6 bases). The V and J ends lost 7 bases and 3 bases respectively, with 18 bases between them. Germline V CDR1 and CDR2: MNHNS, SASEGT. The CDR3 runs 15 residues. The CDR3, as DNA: TGTGCCAGCATCGGGACCAAGGGGGGAGACACTGAAGCTTTCTTT. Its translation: CASIGTKGGDTEAFF.

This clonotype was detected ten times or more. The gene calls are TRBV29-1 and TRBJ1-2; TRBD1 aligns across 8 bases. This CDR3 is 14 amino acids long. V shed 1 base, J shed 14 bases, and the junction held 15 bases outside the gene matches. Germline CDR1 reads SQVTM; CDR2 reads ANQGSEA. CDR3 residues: CSVEGRTGSGPGTF. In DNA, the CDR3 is TGCAGCGTTGAAGGGCGGACAGGGTCCGGGCCCGGGACCTTC.

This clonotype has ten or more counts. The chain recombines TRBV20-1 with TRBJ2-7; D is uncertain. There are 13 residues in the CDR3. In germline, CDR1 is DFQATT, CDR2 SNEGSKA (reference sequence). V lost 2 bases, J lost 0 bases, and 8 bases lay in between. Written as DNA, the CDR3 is TGCAGTGCTAGACCTCGGGTCTCCTACGAGCAGTACTTC. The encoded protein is CSARPRVSYEQYF.

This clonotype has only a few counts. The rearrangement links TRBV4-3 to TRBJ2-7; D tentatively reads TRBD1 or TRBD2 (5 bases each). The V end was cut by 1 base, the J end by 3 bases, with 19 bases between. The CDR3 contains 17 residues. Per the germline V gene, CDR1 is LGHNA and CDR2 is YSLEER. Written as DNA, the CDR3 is TGCGCCAGCAGCCAAGGAGGGGTAGGGACGGAGGTCTACGAGCAGTACTTC. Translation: CASSQGGVGTEVYEQYF.

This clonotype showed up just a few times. CDR3 bases: TGTGCCGAGCCCTGTCCGATAACGGGCCGGGAGCAGTACGTC. Amino acid sequence: CAEPCPITGREQYV. V and J are TRBV12-3 or TRBV12-4 and TRBJ2-7; D uncertain. The V and J ends lost 11 bases and 7 bases respectively, with 24 bases between them. The length of the CDR3 is 14 residues.

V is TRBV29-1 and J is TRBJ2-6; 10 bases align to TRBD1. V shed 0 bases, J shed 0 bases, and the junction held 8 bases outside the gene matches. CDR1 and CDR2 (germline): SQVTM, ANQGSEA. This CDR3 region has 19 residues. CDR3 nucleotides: TGCAGCGTTGAAGAACCACGGGACAGGGGCTCCTCTGGGGCCAACGTCCTGACTTTC. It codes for CSVEEPRDRGSSGANVLTF.

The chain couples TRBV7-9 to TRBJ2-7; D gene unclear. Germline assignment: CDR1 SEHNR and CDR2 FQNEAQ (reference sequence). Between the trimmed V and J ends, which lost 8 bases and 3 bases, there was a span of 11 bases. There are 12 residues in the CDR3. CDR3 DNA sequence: TGTGCCAGCGGTGGGGTTGTCTACGAGCAGTACTTC. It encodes CASGGVVYEQYF.

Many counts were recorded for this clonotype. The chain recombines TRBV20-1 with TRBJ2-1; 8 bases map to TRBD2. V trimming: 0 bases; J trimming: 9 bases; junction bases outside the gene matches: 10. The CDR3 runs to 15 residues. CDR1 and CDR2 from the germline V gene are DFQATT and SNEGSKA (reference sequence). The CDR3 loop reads CSARDLAGPHGEQFF. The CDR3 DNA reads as TGCAGTGCTAGAGACCTAGCGGGCCCTCATGGTGAGCAGTTCTTC.

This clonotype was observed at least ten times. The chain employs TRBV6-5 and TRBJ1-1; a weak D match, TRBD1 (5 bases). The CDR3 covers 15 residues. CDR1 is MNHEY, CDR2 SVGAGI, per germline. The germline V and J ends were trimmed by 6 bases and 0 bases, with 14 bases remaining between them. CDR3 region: CASSFGALMNTEAFF. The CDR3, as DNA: TGTGCCAGCAGCTTCGGGGCGCTGATGAACACTGAAGCTTTCTTT.

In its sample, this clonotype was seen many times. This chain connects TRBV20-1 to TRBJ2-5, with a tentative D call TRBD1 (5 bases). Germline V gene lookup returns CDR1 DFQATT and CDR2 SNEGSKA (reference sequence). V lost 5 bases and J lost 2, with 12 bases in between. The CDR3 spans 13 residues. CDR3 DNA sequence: TGCAGTGCTCGCCGACAGAATCAAGAGACCCAGTACTTC. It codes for CSARRQNQETQYF.

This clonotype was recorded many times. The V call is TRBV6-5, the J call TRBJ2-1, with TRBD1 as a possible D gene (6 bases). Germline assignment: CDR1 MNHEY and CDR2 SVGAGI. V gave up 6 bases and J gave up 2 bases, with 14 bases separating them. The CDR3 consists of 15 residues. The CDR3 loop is CASSSGGQPYNEQFF. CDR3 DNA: TGTGCCAGCAGCTCTGGGGGCCAGCCCTACAATGAGCAGTTCTTC.

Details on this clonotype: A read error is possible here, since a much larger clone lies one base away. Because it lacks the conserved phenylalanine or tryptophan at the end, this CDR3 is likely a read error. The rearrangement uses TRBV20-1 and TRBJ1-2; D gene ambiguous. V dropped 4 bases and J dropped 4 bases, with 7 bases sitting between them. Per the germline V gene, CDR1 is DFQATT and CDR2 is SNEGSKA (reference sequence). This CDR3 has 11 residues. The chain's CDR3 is CSATTLYGYTL. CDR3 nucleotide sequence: TGCAGTGCTACAACTCTCTATGGCTACACCTTG.

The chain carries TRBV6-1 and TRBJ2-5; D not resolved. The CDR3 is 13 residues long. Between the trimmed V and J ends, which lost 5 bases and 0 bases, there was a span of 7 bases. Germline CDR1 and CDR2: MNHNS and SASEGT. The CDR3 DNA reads TGTGCCAGCAGTCCCCTGTACCAAGAGACCCAGTACTTC. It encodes CASSPLYQETQYF.

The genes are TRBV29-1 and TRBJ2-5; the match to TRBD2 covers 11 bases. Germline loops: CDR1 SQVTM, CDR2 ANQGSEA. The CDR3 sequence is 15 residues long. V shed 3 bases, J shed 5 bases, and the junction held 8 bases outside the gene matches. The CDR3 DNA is TGCAGCGTTGAGACTAGCGGGGCCGACGGGGAGACCCAGTACTTC. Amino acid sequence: CSVETSGADGETQYF.